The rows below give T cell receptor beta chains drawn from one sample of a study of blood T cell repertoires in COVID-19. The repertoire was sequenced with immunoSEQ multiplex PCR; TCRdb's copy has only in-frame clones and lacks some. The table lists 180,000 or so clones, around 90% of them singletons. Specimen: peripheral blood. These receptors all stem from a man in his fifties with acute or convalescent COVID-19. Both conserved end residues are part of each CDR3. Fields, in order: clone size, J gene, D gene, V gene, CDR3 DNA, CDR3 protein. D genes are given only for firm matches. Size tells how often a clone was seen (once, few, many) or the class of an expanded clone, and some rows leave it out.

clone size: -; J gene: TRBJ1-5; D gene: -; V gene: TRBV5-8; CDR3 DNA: TGTGCCAGCAGCTTGGGAGTTCTATATAGCAATCAGCCCCAGCATTTT; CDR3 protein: CASSLGVLYSNQPQHF
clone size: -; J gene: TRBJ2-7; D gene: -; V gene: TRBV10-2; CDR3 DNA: TGCGCCAGCAGTGAGTCGAGGGGGGGCTACGAGCAGTACTTC; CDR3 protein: CASSESRGGYEQYF
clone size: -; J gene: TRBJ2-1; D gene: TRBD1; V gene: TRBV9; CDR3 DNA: TGTGCCAGCAGCGTGGCCGGGACAGGGAACAATGAGCAGTTCTTC; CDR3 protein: CASSVAGTGNNEQFF
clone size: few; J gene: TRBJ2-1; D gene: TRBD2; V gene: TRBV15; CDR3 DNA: TGTGCCACCAGCAGAGGAAATAGCGGGAGGACTGAGCAGTTCTTC; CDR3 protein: CATSRGNSGRTEQFF
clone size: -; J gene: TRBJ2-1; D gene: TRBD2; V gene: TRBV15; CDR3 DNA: TGTGCCACCAGCACTGCCGGGAGGGCCAATGAGCAGTTCTTC; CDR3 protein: CATSTAGRANEQFF
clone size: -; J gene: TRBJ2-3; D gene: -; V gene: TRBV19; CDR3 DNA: TGTGCCAGTAGTATAGATCATGCTAGCAAGTATACGCAGTATTTT; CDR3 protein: CASSIDHASKYTQYF
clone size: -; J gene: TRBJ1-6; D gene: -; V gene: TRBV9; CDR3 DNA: TGTGCCAGCAGCGTAGATATAGGGGAAAATTCACCCCTCCACTTT; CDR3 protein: CASSVDIGENSPLHF
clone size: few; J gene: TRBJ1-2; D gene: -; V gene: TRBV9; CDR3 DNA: TGTGCCAGCAGCGTAGATAGGTCAGGGTTTAACTATGGCTACACCTTC; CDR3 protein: CASSVDRSGFNYGYTF
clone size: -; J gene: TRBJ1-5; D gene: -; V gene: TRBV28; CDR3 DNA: TGTGCCAGCAGTTCCTTAGCCCTGTTGAATCAGCCCCAGCATTTT; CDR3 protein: CASSSLALLNQPQHF
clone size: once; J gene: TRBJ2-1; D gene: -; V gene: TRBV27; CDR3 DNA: TGTGCCAGCAGTCAAATTACGAGTGGCAATGAGCAGTTCTTC; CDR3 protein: CASSQITSGNEQFF
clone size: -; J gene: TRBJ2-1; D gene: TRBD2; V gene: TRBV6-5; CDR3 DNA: TGTGCCAGCAGTCCTACTAGCGGGACTTACAATGAGCAGTTCTTC; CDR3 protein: CASSPTSGTYNEQFF
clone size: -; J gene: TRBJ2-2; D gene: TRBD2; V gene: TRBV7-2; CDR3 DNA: TGTGCCAGCAGCCTCCCCCAAGGCGGGAGTTTCTTCGGGGAGCTGTTTTTT; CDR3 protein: CASSLPQGGSFFGELFF
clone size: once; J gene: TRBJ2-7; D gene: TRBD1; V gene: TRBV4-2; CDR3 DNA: TGTGCCAGCAGCCAAGGAACCGGACAGGGGATCTACGAGCAGTACTTC; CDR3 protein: CASSQGTGQGIYEQYF
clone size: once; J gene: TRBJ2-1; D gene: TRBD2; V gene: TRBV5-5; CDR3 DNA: TGTGCCAGCAGCCAGTCCGGACTAGCCCTCCCCATCGAGCAGTTCTTC; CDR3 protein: CASSQSGLALPIEQFF
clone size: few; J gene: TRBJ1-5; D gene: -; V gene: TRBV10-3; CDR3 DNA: TGTGCCATCAGTAGGACTGCCCCGGGCGATCAGCCCCAGCATTTT; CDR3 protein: CAISRTAPGDQPQHF
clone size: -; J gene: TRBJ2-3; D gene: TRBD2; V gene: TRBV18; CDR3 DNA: TGTGCCAGCTCACCGGGGGTAGCGGGAGGGCCTGCAGATACGCAGTATTTT; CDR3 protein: CASSPGVAGGPADTQYF
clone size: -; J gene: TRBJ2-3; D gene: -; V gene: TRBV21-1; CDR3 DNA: TGTGCCAGCACCCCGGGGTGGGGGAGGGCCCAGGATACGCAGTATTTT; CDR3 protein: CASTPGWGRAQDTQYF
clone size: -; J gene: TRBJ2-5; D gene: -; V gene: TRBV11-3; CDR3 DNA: TGTGCCAGCTCTTTTGGTCTCGGGGAGACCCAGTACTTC; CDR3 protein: CASSFGLGETQYF
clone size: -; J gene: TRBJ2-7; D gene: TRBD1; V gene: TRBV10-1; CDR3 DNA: TGCGCCAGCAGTGAACAAGGACAGGGGGTTAGGTTCTACGAGCAGTACTTC; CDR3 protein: CASSEQGQGVRFYEQYF